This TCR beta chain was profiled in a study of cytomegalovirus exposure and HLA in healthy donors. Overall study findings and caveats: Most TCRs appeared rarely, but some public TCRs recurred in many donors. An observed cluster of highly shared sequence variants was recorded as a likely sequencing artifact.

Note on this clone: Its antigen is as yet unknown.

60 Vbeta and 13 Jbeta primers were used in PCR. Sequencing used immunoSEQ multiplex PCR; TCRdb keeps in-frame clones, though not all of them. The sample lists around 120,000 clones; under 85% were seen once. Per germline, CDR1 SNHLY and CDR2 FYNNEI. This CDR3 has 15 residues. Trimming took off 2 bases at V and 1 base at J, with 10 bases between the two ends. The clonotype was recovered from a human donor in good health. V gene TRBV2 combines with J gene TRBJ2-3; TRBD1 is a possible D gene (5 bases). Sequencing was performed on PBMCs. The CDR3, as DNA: TGTGCCAGCAGTGAACAGGGTAGGGGCACAGATACGCAGTATTTT. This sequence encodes CASSEQGRGTDTQYF.